This paragraph covers one TCR beta chain sequence. The target antigen is unknown. This sample is part of a study of Graves' ophthalmopathy and Graves' hyperthyroidism. Across the whole study: There was a collection of peripheral blood at initial diagnosis, before any treatment. Study-wide results and caveats: This model predicted ophthalmopathy progression (sensitivity around 71%, specificity 72% to 80%).

The V and J ends lost 6 bases and 8 bases, in that order; junction bases with no gene match: 12. This CDR3 spans 14 amino acids. Germline lookup yields CDR1 DFQATT and CDR2 SNEGSKA (reference sequence). Amplifying from RNA transcripts, the study obtained TCR beta CDR3 regions. HTBI-primed first-round RT-PCR preceded second-round multiplex PCR. TCRdb re-called the multiplex PCR reads with MiXCR, one entry per CDR3 protein. The data contain 600,000 to 950,000 distinct CDR3 sequences, 40% of them singletons. The receptor's source is an adult man with Graves' ophthalmopathy. This chain connects TRBV20-1 to TRBJ2-1; TRBD2 matches 8 bases. The sequencing input was peripheral blood. CDR3: CSALPGRESDEQFF. CDR3 in DNA: TGCAGTGCGCTACCCGGGAGGGAGTCCGATGAGCAGTTCTTC.